A selection of T cell receptor beta chains follows, all from one sample in a study of vaccination and CD4 T cells after COVID-19. These receptors have no known antigen. A single record per CDR3 protein comes from TCRdb applying MiXCR to the PCR reads. The sample contains approximately 15,000 distinct CDR3 sequences, roughly 50% of which appear only once. The sample consisted of CD4+ T cells from blood, cultured in vitro, taken before SARS-CoV-2 vaccination. The receptors were gathered from a human donor who had recovered from COVID-19. CDR3s include the opening cysteine and the closing phenylalanine or tryptophan.

CDR3aa: CASSPVVDNYGYTF; len: 14; v_gene: TRBV6-1
CDR3aa: CAGSGTSGSGGELFF; len: 15; v_gene: TRBV10-3
CDR3aa: CSAREGSGGVGQPQHF; len: 16; v_gene: TRBV20-1
CDR3aa: CASSIEDWPYNEQFF; len: 15; v_gene: TRBV19
CDR3aa: CATSDRYPNEQFF; len: 13; v_gene: TRBV24-1
CDR3aa: CASSLWGPYEQYF; len: 13; v_gene: TRBV5-4
CDR3aa: CASSHDVGYGYTF; len: 13; v_gene: TRBV28
CDR3aa: CASRPTGNQPQHF; len: 13; v_gene: TRBV12-3/TRBV12-4
CDR3aa: CASSLNGGPQHF; len: 12; v_gene: TRBV7-8
CDR3aa: CASSPGGRGNQPQHF; len: 15; v_gene: TRBV11-2
CDR3aa: CASSQRDREAFF; len: 12; v_gene: TRBV6-2/TRBV6-3
CDR3aa: CASNRLWDTEAFF; len: 13; v_gene: TRBV19
CDR3aa: CASSQTPFGTSGNEQFF; len: 17; v_gene: TRBV4-3
CDR3aa: CASREGEREQYF; len: 12; v_gene: TRBV6-1
CDR3aa: CASSSEPINQPQHF; len: 14; v_gene: TRBV5-5
CDR3aa: CASSPWGSGGQETQYF; len: 16; v_gene: TRBV7-8
CDR3aa: CASDRGYGYTF; len: 11; v_gene: TRBV6-1
CDR3aa: CASSRDRYTDTQYF; len: 14; v_gene: TRBV7-3
CDR3aa: CASSPEYDQPQHF; len: 13; v_gene: TRBV18
CDR3aa: CASSLVLGRENSPLHF; len: 16; v_gene: TRBV5-1
CDR3aa: CASSQEVNTEAFF; len: 13; v_gene: TRBV14
CDR3aa: CASSLQGLGGYTF; len: 13; v_gene: TRBV12-3/TRBV12-4
CDR3aa: CSARGLLLEKEAFF; len: 14; v_gene: TRBV20-1
CDR3aa: CASSILRTGVNTEAFF; len: 16; v_gene: TRBV19
CDR3aa: CASSEDRNTGELFF; len: 14; v_gene: TRBV6-4
CDR3aa: CASSELDFNSPLHF; len: 14; v_gene: TRBV2
CDR3aa: CASSGQGTQGNTIYF; len: 15; v_gene: TRBV7-2
CDR3aa: CASSLDVRGKAFF; len: 13; v_gene: TRBV11-2
CDR3aa: CATDFGQGLLPQHF; len: 14; v_gene: TRBV6-2/TRBV6-3
CDR3aa: CASSFSDDTEAFF; len: 13; v_gene: TRBV11-2
CDR3aa: CASSPGTGEGGYTF; len: 14; v_gene: TRBV7-2
CDR3aa: CASSDQTGFGYTF; len: 13; v_gene: TRBV6-1
CDR3aa: CSARDQAGNTGELFF; len: 15; v_gene: TRBV20-1
CDR3aa: CASSGRQSGPYEQYF; len: 15; v_gene: TRBV7-2
CDR3aa: CASSTTTGDGATQYF; len: 15; v_gene: TRBV6-1
CDR3aa: CASSIGQLNQPQHF; len: 14; v_gene: TRBV19
CDR3aa: CASSIRPSGSDTGELFF; len: 17; v_gene: TRBV19